One and the same sample provided the 16 T cell receptor beta chains below, sequenced in a study of T cell repertoires in ileal Crohn's disease. TCRdb's copy holds only in-frame clones and misses some; the assay was immunoSEQ multiplex PCR. The sample contains almost 3,000 clones, 70% to 80% of which appear only once. As to time point: inflamed ileum from the surgical specimen. Sequenced material: ileal tissue. The receptors come from an adult with Crohn's disease.

The V gene is TRBV6-1, the J gene TRBJ2-4; 7 bases map to TRBD1. This CDR3 is 15 amino acids long. In germline, CDR1 is MNHNS, CDR2 SASEGT. J lost 4 bases, V lost 6 bases, and 9 bases had no gene match. CDR3 amino acids: CASRTSGGLKNIQYF. The CDR3 DNA sequence: TGTGCCAGCAGAACCTCAGGGGGTTTGAAAAACATTCAGTACTTC.

The chain couples TRBV7-9 to TRBJ1-1; unclear D gene. V dropped 5 bases and J dropped 0 bases, with 16 bases sitting between them. The CDR3 extends over 16 amino acids. Germline V gene sequence: CDR1 SEHNR, CDR2 FQNEAQ (reference sequence). In DNA form, the CDR3 reads TGTGCCAGCAGCCCCGAGGCAGGCGTTATGAACACTGAAGCTTTCTTT. Its protein is CASSPEAGVMNTEAFF. The whole variable domain, remainder taken from reference TRBV7-9 and TRBJ1-1, is DTGVSQNPRHKITKRGQNVTFRCDPISEHNRLYWYRQTLGQGPEFLTYFQNEAQLEKSRLLSDRFSAERPKGSFSTLEIQRTEQGDSAMYLCASSPEAGVMNTEAFFGQGTRLTVV.

This clone was seen just once. In the same sample, other DNA sequences code for this CDR3. This rearrangement joins TRBV7-3 to TRBJ1-2; possible D gene TRBD1, 5 bases. The CDR3 has 13 residues. CDR1 SGHTA and CDR2 FQGTGA come from the germline V gene. V was shortened by 2 bases and J by 7 bases, with 11 bases between the two germline ends. The CDR3 nucleotides are TGTGCCAGCAGCTTAGGAGGGGCGGGTGGCTACACCTTC. Translating gives CASSLGGAGGYTF.

The chain has TRBV7-3 and TRBJ2-2; a weak D match, TRBD2 (5 bases). The length of the CDR3 is 18 residues. V was trimmed by 0 bases and J by 7 bases, leaving 21 bases between them. Germline V CDR1 and CDR2: SGHTA, FQGTGA. CDR3 nucleotides: TGTGCCAGCAGCTTAACCGGGGTCCGACGCTCCTTAGGCGGGGAGCTGTTTTTT. This encodes CASSLTGVRRSLGGELFF.

This chain connects TRBV11-2 to TRBJ2-1, with TRBD2 matching over 8 bases. CDR3 size: 17 residues. V lost 4 bases to trimming and J lost 9 bases; unmatched junction nucleotides: 17. Germline V gene lookup returns CDR1 SGHAT and CDR2 FQNNGV. The CDR3 protein is CASSSLRGLESNSEQFF. CDR3 in DNA: TGTGCCAGCAGCTCGCTCCGGGGACTAGAGTCGAACAGTGAGCAGTTCTTC. Variable domain in full (rest from reference TRBV11-2 and TRBJ2-1): EAGVAQSPRYKIIEKRQSVAFWCNPISGHATLYWYQQILGQGPKLLIQFQNNGVVDDSQLPKDRFSAERLKGVDSTLKIQPAKLEDSAVYLCASSSLRGLESNSEQFFGPGTRLTVL.

This rearrangement joins TRBV7-7 to TRBJ1-3; no firm D call. The V gene lost 1 base and the J gene lost 4 bases, with 11 bases spanning the gap. The CDR3 is made up of 15 amino acids. In germline, CDR1 is SSHAT, CDR2 FNYEAQ (reference sequence). Here the CDR3 DNA reads TGTGCCAGCAGCTTAGGCGGAGAGGGCGGAAACACCATATATTTT. Its translation: CASSLGGEGGNTIYF.

This sequence joins TRBV2 and TRBJ2-7, with 9 bases that match TRBD2. The CDR3 length is 19 residues. With 8 bases clipped from V and 1 base from J, the junction kept 21 bases outside the gene matches. Germline CDR1 reads SNHLY; CDR2 reads FYNNEI. The CDR3 DNA reads as TGTGCCAGCCGCGATACCGGGACGAGCGGCGGGAGGGCATCCTACGAGCAGTACTTC. It translates to CASRDTGTSGGRASYEQYF. The variable domain in full, with the rest retrieved from reference TRBV2 and TRBJ2-7, is EPEVTQTPSHQVTQMGQEVILRCVPISNHLYFYWYRQILGQKVEFLVSFYNNEISEKSEIFDDQFSVERPDGSNFTLKIRSTKLEDSAMYFCASRDTGTSGGRASYEQYFGPGTRLTVT.

This sequence joins TRBV10-1 and TRBJ2-1, with D unresolved. The length of the CDR3 is 15 residues. V lost 5 bases, J lost 0 bases, and 11 bases lay in between. The V gene's germline CDR1 is WNHNN and CDR2 SYGVQD (reference sequence). CDR3: CASSRDLSSYNEQFF. For the CDR3, the DNA is TGCGCCAGCAGTCGTGACTTGAGCTCCTACAATGAGCAGTTCTTC.

The chain links TRBV5-6 to TRBJ2-1, with TRBD2 matching 7 bases. The V segment lost 4 bases and the J segment 5 bases; nucleotides outside the gene matches: 9. The V gene's germline CDR1 is SGHDT and CDR2 YYEEEE. CDR3 size: 15 residues. The CDR3 spells CASSNGPSGHNEQFF. In DNA form, the CDR3 reads TGTGCCAGCAGCAACGGGCCTAGCGGCCACAATGAGCAGTTCTTC.

This CDR3 reads CASSDSGTGGANVLTF. CDR3 nucleotide sequence: TGTGCCAGCAGTGACTCCGGGACAGGTGGGGCCAACGTCCTGACTTTC. The gene calls are TRBV6-4 and TRBJ2-6, with 8 bases fitting TRBD1. From germline, CDR1 is MRHNA and CDR2 SNTAGT. The CDR3 is made up of 16 amino acids. Unmatched junction bases numbered 1, after V lost 0 bases and J lost 3 bases.

By share, this clone counts as large. The chain couples TRBV7-6 to TRBJ2-1; D gene uncertain. Trimming removed 5 bases from V and 10 bases from J, with 21 bases in between. Germline V gene lookup returns CDR1 SGHVS and CDR2 FNYEAQ. This CDR3 is 15 amino acids long. CDR3 residues: CASSTSTGLKGEQFF. DNA of the CDR3: TGTGCCAGCAGCACCAGTACTGGGTTAAAAGGCGAGCAGTTCTTC.

V and J are TRBV5-1 and TRBJ2-5; 7 bases are a match to TRBD2. After removal of 2 bases from V and 1 base from J, the junction contained 8 bases not matched to a gene. CDR3 length equals 16 residues. Per germline, CDR1 SGHRS and CDR2 YFSETQ. The CDR3 coding sequence is TGCGCCAGCAGCTTCAGACTAGCAGAGAGCCAAGAGACCCAGTACTTC. Protein product: CASSFRLAESQETQYF.

V and J are TRBV15 and TRBJ1-1; D ambiguous. Trimming took off 1 base at V and 5 bases at J, with 20 bases between the two ends. The CDR3 runs 17 residues. Germline V gene sequence: CDR1 LNHNV, CDR2 YYDKDF (reference sequence). As DNA, the CDR3 is TGTGCCACCAGCAGAGGAACGGGAAGAAGAGCTGGTACTGAAGCTTTCTTT. This gives the protein CATSRGTGRRAGTEAFF.

The chain carries TRBV6-1 and TRBJ1-5; a possible D gene is TRBD1 (5 bases). The CDR3 contains 14 residues. V was trimmed by 3 bases and J by 6 bases, leaving 12 bases between them. Germline V gives CDR1 MNHNS, CDR2 SASEGT. The CDR3: CASSDPQRGQPQHF. The DNA of the CDR3 is TGTGCCAGCAGTGACCCACAGAGGGGTCAGCCCCAGCATTTT.

The chain has TRBV6-5 and TRBJ1-1; no clear D. Germline-derived CDR1 and CDR2 are MNHEY and SVGAGI. There are 13 residues in the CDR3. Between the trimmed V and J ends, which lost 0 bases and 1 base, there was a span of 3 bases. The CDR3 spells CASSYSENTEAFF. The CDR3 region has the DNA TGTGCCAGCAGTTACTCGGAGAACACTGAAGCTTTCTTT.

This clone was seen only a few times. This chain's CDR3 is CASSLGGRIYEQYF. DNA for the CDR3: TGTGCCAGCAGTTTAGGCGGGAGGATCTACGAGCAGTACTTC. The V and J genes are TRBV28 and TRBJ2-7, with TRBD2 identical over 8 bases. The V segment lost 2 bases and the J segment 3 bases; nucleotides outside the gene matches: 3. The CDR3 is 14 amino acids. Per the germline V gene, CDR1 is MDHEN and CDR2 is SYDVKM.